The clone carrying this T cell receptor (beta chain) was found once. Its antigen is not known. This entry belongs to a study of shared clonotypes between healthy human individuals. Study results and limitations: Clonotype sharing across donors was expected to vary with sequencing depth. Sample collection involved blood only; tissue repertoires are likely different.

Per the study methods: ImmunoSEQ gave junction-only sequences without quality scores, so filtering differed. Repertoires were generated with immunoSEQ multiplex PCR, while TCRdb's copy carries only in-frame clones and drops some. That table furnishes V, J and clone size, whereas the DNA furnished D and trimming. The sample records under 1,100,000 clones, more than 75% being singletons. Germline V gene sequence: CDR1 MNHNS, CDR2 SASEGT. The germline V and J ends were trimmed by 5 bases and 0 bases, with 11 bases remaining between them. CDR3 length: 15 residues. The TCR was taken from a man between 18 and 35 years old in good health. Some clones in this sample may be carry-over from other donors' samples. Sequencing was carried out using memory CD4+ T cells from PBMCs. The sample's subset: CD45RA-negative fraction. The rearrangement uses TRBV6-1 and TRBJ1-5, with a tentative D call TRBD1 (5 bases). The CDR3, as DNA: TGTGCCAGCAGTCCCGTGGGGGGTAGCAATCAGCCCCAGCATTTT. Encoded protein: CASSPVGGSNQPQHF.